This TCR beta chain derives from a study of blood T cell repertoires in COVID-19. Only in-frame clones appear in the TCRdb table, and some are missing; sequencing was by immunoSEQ multiplex PCR. The sample carries 80,000 to 95,000 clones, roughly three quarters recorded once. V was trimmed by 6 bases and J by 5 bases, leaving 19 bases between them. This CDR3 is 15 amino acids long. In germline, CDR1 is SGHTA, CDR2 FQGNSA. The sample taken for sequencing was peripheral blood. V is TRBV7-2 and J is TRBJ2-5; tentatively, D is TRBD1 (6 bases). This TCR was sampled from a woman older than 75 with acute or convalescent COVID-19. For the CDR3, the DNA is TGTGCCAGCAGTAACAGGGCGCTTTCAACGGAGACCCAGTACTTC. It specifies CASSNRALSTETQYF.